One sample yielded the 21 T cell receptor beta chains listed below, sequenced in a study of cytomegalovirus exposure and HLA in healthy donors. The PCR had 60 Vbeta and 13 Jbeta primers. Assay used: immunoSEQ multiplex PCR; TCRdb lists only in-frame clones, some missing. Recorded for this sample: roughly 100,000 clones. Sequenced material: PBMCs. These receptors were collected from a man aged 40-55 years in good health and CMV-seronegative.

As for this clone: This sample also contains other DNA sequences that code for the same CDR3. The gene calls are TRBV30 and TRBJ2-7; 10 nucleotides match TRBD2. Germline V gene data show CDR1 as GTSNPN and CDR2 as SVGIG (reference sequence). There are 14 residues in the CDR3. V dropped 1 base and J dropped 3; count of bases not matched to a gene: 3. CDR3 protein: CAWSGTSGFYEQYF. The CDR3 bases are TGTGCCTGGAGTGGGACTAGCGGCTTCTACGAGCAGTACTTC.

As to this clone: An end of the junction does not agree with germline; a read error may underlie this. V usage is TRBV5-5 and J usage is TRBJ1-2; the D is unclear. The germline CDR1 and CDR2 sequences are SGHKS and YYEKEE (reference sequence). The CDR3 totals 12 residues. The CDR3 DNA reads as TGTGCCAGCACGGAGGCCGATGTGAAAAAGGCCTTC. The encoded protein is CASTEADVKKAF.

The genes are TRBV6-5 and TRBJ2-5, with 9 bases aligning to TRBD1. Germline CDR1 MNHEY, CDR2 SVGAGI. V shed 6 bases and J 7 bases; nucleotides not matched to a gene: 12. The CDR3 sequence is 15 residues long. CDR3 residues: CASSRKPGQGGTQYF. The CDR3 DNA is TGTGCCAGCAGCCGTAAACCGGGACAGGGAGGGACCCAGTACTTC.

The chain has TRBV19 and TRBJ2-3; 7 positions agree with TRBD2. The CDR3 contains 15 residues. Germline trimming cut 5 bases from V and 2 bases from J; bases unmatched to any gene: 7. Germline V gene lookup returns CDR1 LNHDA and CDR2 SQIVND (reference sequence). Here the CDR3 reads CASSSGGILTDTQYF. The CDR3 DNA follows: TGTGCCAGTAGTTCGGGGGGTATCCTCACAGATACGCAGTATTTT.

The chain joins TRBV27 to TRBJ2-7; 9 positions agree with TRBD2. V was clipped by 0 bases and J by 3 bases; unmatched bases: 3. This CDR3 is 15 amino acids long. CDR1 is MNHEY and CDR2 is SMNVEV in the germline V gene (reference sequence). CDR3 coding DNA: TGTGCCAGCAGTTTATCCGGACTAGCGCACTACGAGCAGTACTTC. Translation: CASSLSGLAHYEQYF.

The genes are TRBV14 and TRBJ2-7, with 7 nucleotides matching TRBD2. The germline V gene encodes CDR1 SGHDN and CDR2 FVKESK. Trimming at V came to 3 bases and at J to 7 bases, leaving 15 bases not matched to a gene. The CDR3 runs 16 residues. The CDR3 DNA sequence: TGTGCCAGCAGCCAGGATCCTAGACGGGCCGGGGGGGAGCAGTACTTC. Its translation is CASSQDPRRAGGEQYF.

J is TRBJ1-6 and V is TRBV30, with D maybe TRBD1 (6 bases). CDR3 size: 15 residues. The germline CDR1 and CDR2 sequences are GTSNPN and SVGIG (reference sequence). Trimming removed 2 bases at V and 6 bases at J, with 14 bases between. The CDR3 sequence is CAWSTTRGGNSPLHF. The CDR3 DNA reads as TGTGCCTGGAGTACGACCAGGGGTGGTAATTCACCCCTCCACTTT.

This rearrangement joins TRBV19 to TRBJ2-7, with TRBD2 matching 9 bases. V dropped 3 bases and J dropped 3; count of bases not matched to a gene: 9. Germline CDR1 LNHDA, CDR2 SQIVND (reference sequence). The CDR3 covers 16 residues. This chain's CDR3 is CASSISGTSLLYEQYF. In DNA form, the CDR3 reads TGTGCCAGTAGTATCTCCGGGACTAGCCTCCTCTACGAGCAGTACTTC.

The chain joins TRBV9 to TRBJ1-1; possibly TRBD1 for D (5 bases). CDR3 length equals 15 residues. V gave up 2 bases and J gave up 2 bases, with 13 bases separating them. CDR1 and CDR2 from the germline V gene are SGDLS and YYNGEE. CDR3 sequence reads: CASSVTQGPNTEAFF. In DNA form, the CDR3 reads TGTGCCAGCAGCGTTACCCAGGGCCCTAACACTGAAGCTTTCTTT.

With respect to this clone: Mismatch with germline at one junction end may stem from a read error. This sequence joins TRBV7-9 and TRBJ2-1; the match to TRBD2 covers 8 bases. The CDR3 totals 16 residues. Germline assignment: CDR1 SEHNR and CDR2 FQNEAQ (reference sequence). As DNA, the CDR3 is TGTGCCAGCAGCTCTGCGGGGGGCCTCTCCTACAATGAGCAGCTCTTC. Residues: CASSSAGGLSYNEQLF.

Concerning this clone: This sample includes further DNA sequences coding for the same CDR3. This chain uses TRBV11-2 with TRBJ2-7; 9 nucleotides agree with TRBD1. Looked up from germline, CDR1 is SGHAT and CDR2 is FQNNGV. The CDR3 is made up of 13 amino acids. Trimming removed 3 bases from V and 7 bases from J; junction bases left unmatched: 4. The CDR3 is CASSFGTGREQYF. In DNA form, the CDR3 reads TGTGCCAGCAGCTTTGGGACAGGGCGTGAGCAGTACTTC.

The chain carries TRBV15 and TRBJ2-1; possible D gene TRBD2, 5 bases. CDR1 and CDR2 from the germline V gene are LNHNV and YYDKDF (reference sequence). This CDR3 spans 16 amino acids. Trimming left V 5 bases short and J 1 base short, with 15 bases between. The CDR3, as DNA: TGTGCCACCAGCCCCGTGGGAGTAGGGTCCTACAATGAGCAGTTCTTC. As protein: CATSPVGVGSYNEQFF.

The V call is TRBV7-9, the J call TRBJ2-5; the match to TRBD1 covers 9 bases. J lost 5 bases, V lost 4 bases, and 8 bases had no gene match. The germline gives CDR1 SEHNR, CDR2 FQNEAQ (reference sequence). The CDR3 contains 15 residues. The CDR3 is CASSSGTGSMETQYF. The CDR3 nucleotides read TGTGCCAGCAGCTCCGGGACAGGGAGTATGGAGACCCAGTACTTC.

V is TRBV5-6 and J is TRBJ2-3; 7 bases are a match to TRBD1. Germline loops: CDR1 SGHDT, CDR2 YYEEEE. CDR3 length: 15 amino acids. With 4 bases clipped from V and 2 bases from J, the junction kept 7 bases outside the gene matches. For the CDR3, the DNA is TGTGCCAGCAGCGAGGCTGGACAGGCCACAGATACGCAGTATTTT. Translating it yields CASSEAGQATDTQYF.

About this clone: The sample has other DNA sequences that encode this CDR3 too. The chain uses TRBV28 and TRBJ2-7; the D gene is possibly TRBD1 (5 bases). Germline values: CDR1 MDHEN, CDR2 SYDVKM. This CDR3 is 13 amino acids long. V lost 1 base to trimming and J lost 2 bases, with 6 bases between them. The CDR3 nucleotides read TGTGCCAGCAGTTTATCCAGGGCCTACGAGCAGTACTTC. Translating gives CASSLSRAYEQYF.

This chain connects TRBV4-1 to TRBJ2-7; 8 bases agree with TRBD2. Germline values: CDR1 MGHRA, CDR2 YSYEKL. The ends lost 4 bases at V and 4 bases at J; junction bases unmatched: 6. This CDR3 comprises 14 residues. As DNA, the CDR3 is TGCGCCAGCAGCCTTCGGGAGGGCCGGTACGAGCAGTACTTC. Translated: CASSLREGRYEQYF.

The rearrangement links TRBV10-3 to TRBJ2-1, with 9 bases aligning to TRBD1. Germline CDR1 and CDR2: ENHRY and SYGVKD. There are 13 residues in the CDR3. J was trimmed by 13 bases and V by 5 bases; bases with no gene match: 9. The CDR3 protein is CAISRDRESPQFF. In DNA form, the CDR3 reads TGTGCCATCAGTAGGGACAGGGAAAGCCCTCAGTTCTTC.

The J gene is TRBJ2-7, the V gene TRBV5-6; D is perhaps TRBD1 (6 bases). In germline, CDR1 is SGHDT, CDR2 YYEEEE. This CDR3 comprises 15 residues. Trimming left V 0 bases short and J 4 bases short, with 14 bases between. This CDR3 is CASSLAGQRAYEQYF. The CDR3 region has the DNA TGTGCCAGCAGCTTGGCAGGACAGAGAGCTTACGAGCAGTACTTC.

Concerning this clone itself: Other DNA sequences from this sample encode an identical CDR3 as well. The rearrangement links TRBV30 to TRBJ1-5; maybe TRBD1 (6 bases). V was clipped by 4 bases and J by 5 bases, with 12 bases between them. Per germline, CDR1 GTSNPN and CDR2 SVGIG (reference sequence). The length of the CDR3 is 13 residues. CDR3 loop: CAWTTGLDQPQHF. The CDR3 DNA sequence: TGTGCCTGGACCACAGGGTTGGATCAGCCCCAGCATTTT.

V and J are TRBV7-2 and TRBJ2-4; D unresolved. V lost 1 base, J lost 4 bases, and 14 bases lay in between. This CDR3 contains 16 residues. Germline V lookup: CDR1 SGHTA, CDR2 FQGNSA. In DNA, the CDR3 is TGTGCCAGCAGCTTAGGAATGGGCCGTGGGAAAAACATTCAGTACTTC. It translates to CASSLGMGRGKNIQYF.

The J gene is TRBJ2-5, the V gene TRBV7-8; 9 positions match TRBD1. CDR1 SGHVS and CDR2 FQNEAQ come from the germline V gene. The CDR3 covers 16 residues. With 1 base clipped from V and 2 bases from J, the junction kept 5 bases outside the gene matches. The CDR3 loop is CASSLGLGQGQETQYF. The CDR3 nucleotides are TGTGCCAGCAGCTTAGGGTTAGGACAGGGGCAAGAGACCCAGTACTTC. Looking up the rest from reference TRBV7-8 and TRBJ2-5 gives the full variable domain: GAGVSQSPRYKVAKRGQDVALRCDPISGHVSLFWYQQALGQGPEFLTYFQNEAQLDKSGLPSDRFFAERPEGSVSTLKIQRTQQEDSAVYLCASSLGLGQGQETQYFGPGTRLLVL.